The 18 T cell receptor beta chains below were found in one sample sequenced in a study of control samples from healthy donors and cancer patients. Clones were read by immunoSEQ multiplex PCR, and TCRdb kept only the in-frame ones, dropping some. The sample gives roughly 93,000 clones, 70% to 90% of which show up once; roughly 9.7% is in the top ten. Sequencing was carried out using PBMCs. The origin of the receptors is a woman aged 45-65 years with colorectal cancer.

The chain has TRBV3-1 (or the pseudogene TRBV3-2) and TRBJ2-5; D may correspond to TRBD1 or TRBD2 (6 bases each). This CDR3 comprises 14 residues. CDR1 LGHDT and CDR2 YNNKEL come from the germline V gene (reference sequence). The germline V and J ends were trimmed by 3 bases and 6 bases, with 14 bases remaining between them. CDR3 nucleotide sequence: TGTGCCAGCAGCCATTCTTGGGGGGCCAAGACCCAGTACTTC. Its protein product is CASSHSWGAKTQYF.

The CDR3 DNA follows: TGTGCCAGCAGCCACGGTGGGGCGGGGCAGCCCCAGCATTTT. Protein product: CASSHGGAGQPQHF. The chain employs TRBV3-1 (or the pseudogene TRBV3-2) and TRBJ1-5; D may be TRBD1 (5 bases). The CDR3 covers 14 residues. From germline, CDR1 is LGHDT and CDR2 YNNKEL (reference sequence). Trimming took off 3 bases at V and 7 bases at J, with 13 bases between the two ends.

The chain combines TRBV7-9 with TRBJ2-1, with 9 bases that match TRBD2. V trimming: 1 base; J trimming: 4 bases; junction bases outside the gene matches: 11. The CDR3 is 18 residues long. Germline CDR1 reads SEHNR; CDR2 reads FQNEAQ (reference sequence). The CDR3 reads CASSLEVRGGPLYNEQFF. CDR3 sequence (DNA): TGTGCCAGCAGCTTAGAGGTGCGGGGGGGCCCTCTGTACAATGAGCAGTTCTTC.

In DNA, the CDR3 is TGTGCCAGTAGTAGACTAGCGGGGGTCTTCAATGAGCAGTTCTTC. Translated, it gives CASSRLAGVFNEQFF. The J gene is TRBJ2-1, the V gene TRBV19, with 12 bases aligning to TRBD2. Looked up from germline, CDR1 is LNHDA and CDR2 is SQIVND (reference sequence). The CDR3 spans 15 residues. J lost 6 bases, V lost 4 bases, and 4 bases had no gene match.

The CDR3 loop is CATSPSGRGPPSHGYTF. For the CDR3, the DNA is TGTGCCACCAGTCCCTCCGGGCGGGGGCCGCCCTCTCATGGCTACACCTTC. The chain combines TRBV24-1 with TRBJ1-2, with TRBD1 as a possible D gene (6 bases). The CDR3 is 17 amino acids. The V gene lost 6 bases and the J gene lost 6 bases, with 25 bases spanning the gap. Germline V gives CDR1 KGHDR, CDR2 SFDVKD.

The chain carries TRBV5-1 and TRBJ2-6, with 8 positions matching TRBD1. This CDR3 comprises 18 residues. The germline V gene has CDR1 SGHRS and CDR2 YFSETQ. J was trimmed by 0 bases and V by 0 bases; bases with no gene match: 5. As DNA, the CDR3 is TGCGCCAGCAGCTTGGCCGGGACAGGCGCCTCTGGGGCCAACGTCCTGACTTTC. Translated: CASSLAGTGASGANVLTF.

This chain connects TRBV29-1 to TRBJ1-2; 7 nucleotides line up with TRBD1. There are 12 residues in the CDR3. Trimming removed 4 bases from V and 9 bases from J; junction bases left unmatched: 8. Per germline, CDR1 SQVTM and CDR2 ANQGSEA. The CDR3 is CSVGGRGSSYTF. CDR3 nucleotide sequence: TGCAGCGTTGGAGGCAGGGGGTCAAGCTACACCTTC.

The V and J genes are TRBV9 and TRBJ2-3, with 8 bases that match TRBD2. The V gene's germline CDR1 is SGDLS and CDR2 YYNGEE. This CDR3 comprises 17 residues. J gave up 2 bases and V 4 bases, and 12 bases lay outside the gene matches. CDR3 amino acids: CASSPHSSGGLTDTQYF. The DNA for the CDR3 is TGTGCCAGCAGCCCCCACTCCTCGGGGGGGCTCACAGATACGCAGTATTTT.

The chain uses TRBV19 and TRBJ2-1; 7 bases agree with TRBD1. Germline trimming cut 3 bases from V and 4 bases from J; bases unmatched to any gene: 6. Germline V gene lookup returns CDR1 LNHDA and CDR2 SQIVND (reference sequence). There are 15 residues in the CDR3. The CDR3 protein is CASSIGTENYNEQFF. The CDR3 DNA reads TGTGCCAGTAGTATCGGGACAGAGAATTACAATGAGCAGTTCTTC.

The genes are TRBV9 and TRBJ1-4; maybe TRBD1 (5 bases). The V end lost 4 bases, the J end lost 8 bases, and 18 bases lay between the germline ends. Per the germline V gene, CDR1 is SGDLS and CDR2 is YYNGEE. This CDR3 is built from 15 residues. CDR3 residues: CASSPNWDGLEKLFF. The DNA for the CDR3 is TGTGCCAGCAGCCCTAACTGGGACGGGCTGGAAAAACTGTTTTTT.

CDR3 loop: CASSESGGAGLSGELFF. DNA for the CDR3: TGTGCCAGCAGTGAATCTGGGGGGGCAGGGCTTTCCGGGGAGCTGTTTTTT. V usage is TRBV25-1 and J usage is TRBJ2-2, with TRBD2 as a possible D gene (7 bases). The CDR3 contains 17 residues. Trimming shortened V by 1 base and J by 6 bases, and 18 bases separated the two germline ends. The germline V gene encodes CDR1 MGHDK and CDR2 SYGVNS.

The chain has TRBV19 and TRBJ2-5; 7 bases line up with TRBD1. The CDR3 has 12 amino acids. In germline, CDR1 is LNHDA, CDR2 SQIVND (reference sequence). V lost 10 bases to trimming and J lost 5 bases; unmatched junction nucleotides: 7. Written as DNA, the CDR3 is TGTGCCACCGCACAACAGGGGGAGACCCAGTACTTC. Its translation: CATAQQGETQYF.

The chain couples TRBV4-2 to TRBJ2-5, with 7 bases identical to TRBD2. The trim removed 0 bases at V and 3 bases at J, leaving 7 bases unmatched. The CDR3 extends over 16 amino acids. Germline loops: CDR1 LGHNA, CDR2 YNFKEQ. CDR3 amino acids: CASSQDRGGSKETQYF. The CDR3 bases are TGTGCCAGCAGCCAAGATCGAGGCGGGAGCAAAGAGACCCAGTACTTC.

A single count supports this clone. V and J are TRBV20-1 and TRBJ2-3; D not certain. Germline assignment: CDR1 DFQATT and CDR2 SNEGSKA (reference sequence). Deletions cut 3 bases from V and 3 bases from J, with 4 bases between. CDR3 length equals 11 residues. CDR3 loop: CSASVTDTQYF. CDR3 coding DNA: TGCAGTGCTAGTGTTACAGATACGCAGTATTTT.

This sequence joins TRBV4-3 and TRBJ1-6, with a weak D call TRBD1 (6 bases). The CDR3 contains 17 residues. Germline values: CDR1 LGHNA, CDR2 YSLEER. V was clipped by 0 bases and J by 8 bases, with 17 bases between them. The chain's CDR3 is CASSQDLWDMGDSPLHF. Here the CDR3 DNA reads TGCGCCAGCAGCCAAGACCTGTGGGACATGGGGGATTCACCCCTCCACTTT.

The V gene is TRBV6-1, the J gene TRBJ2-2; D is undetermined. V dropped 2 bases and J dropped 4 bases, with 11 bases sitting between them. Germline CDR1 and CDR2: MNHNS and SASEGT. This CDR3 region has 15 residues. CDR3 in DNA: TGTGCCAGCAGTGAATCCGGCCGAGCCACCGGGGAGCTGTTTTTT. Protein sequence: CASSESGRATGELFF.

The rearrangement uses TRBV27 and TRBJ2-1, with 10 bases identical to TRBD1. V was pared by 3 bases and J by 5 bases, with 10 bases of the junction left unmatched. The length of the CDR3 is 17 residues. Looked up from germline, CDR1 is MNHEY and CDR2 is SMNVEV (reference sequence). This CDR3 reads CASSFSGTGVFDNEQFF. CDR3 DNA sequence: TGTGCCAGCAGTTTCTCCGGGACAGGGGTATTTGACAATGAGCAGTTCTTC.

The chain recombines TRBV4-3 with TRBJ1-1; the match to TRBD1 covers 7 bases. Looked up from germline, CDR1 is LGHNA and CDR2 is YSLEER. V was pared by 0 bases and J by 3 bases, with 4 bases of the junction left unmatched. The CDR3 totals 15 residues. The CDR3: CASSQDSQGYTEAFF. CDR3 sequence (DNA): TGCGCCAGCAGCCAAGACTCACAGGGGTACACTGAAGCTTTCTTT.